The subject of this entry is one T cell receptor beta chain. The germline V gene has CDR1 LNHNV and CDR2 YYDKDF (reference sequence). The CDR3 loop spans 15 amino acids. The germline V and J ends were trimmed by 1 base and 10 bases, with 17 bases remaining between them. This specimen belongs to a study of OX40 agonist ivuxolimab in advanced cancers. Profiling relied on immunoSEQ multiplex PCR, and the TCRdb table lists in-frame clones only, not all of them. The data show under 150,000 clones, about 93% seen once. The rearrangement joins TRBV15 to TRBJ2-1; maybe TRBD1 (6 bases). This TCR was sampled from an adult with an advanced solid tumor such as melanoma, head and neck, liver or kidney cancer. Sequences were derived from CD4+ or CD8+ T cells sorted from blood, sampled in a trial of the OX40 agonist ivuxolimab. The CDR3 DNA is TGTGCCACCAGCAGAGGCCAGGGGAGACGGGTCGAGCAGTTCTTC. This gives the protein CATSRGQGRRVEQFF. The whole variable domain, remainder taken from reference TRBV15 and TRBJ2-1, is DAMVIQNPRYQVTQFGKPVTLSCSQTLNHNVMYWYQQKSSQAPKLLFHYYDKDFNNEADTPDNFQSRRPNTSFCFLDIRSPGLGDTAMYLCATSRGQGRRVEQFFGPGTRLTVL.